These T cell receptor beta chains were read from a single sample in a study of regulatory T cells in long-lasting Graves disease. MiXCR, applied by TCRdb to the multiplex PCR reads, yields one record per CDR3 protein. The data contain roughly 360,000 distinct CDR3 sequences, around 23% of them seen just once; the ten biggest clones take up approximately 27%. Material: peripheral blood mononuclear cells (PBMCs), obtained when the disease was refractory, from a patient treated with antithyroid drugs. Receptors originate from a woman in her thirties or forties with Graves disease. Both conserved end residues are part of each CDR3. Fields, in order: clone size, V gene, D gene, CDR3 length, J gene, CDR3 DNA, CDR3 protein. A D gene is named only where the DNA matches it firmly. For some rows the clone size is stated as once, few or many, or as a class when expanded; others skip it.

clone_size: many
v_call: TRBV2
d_call: TRBD2
cdr3_length: 11
j_call: TRBJ2-7
cdr3_nt: TGTGCCACCGGACTAGCCTACGAGCAGTACTTC
cdr3_aa: CATGLAYEQYF

clone_size: many
v_call: TRBV19
d_call: .
cdr3_length: 15
j_call: TRBJ2-5
cdr3_nt: TGTGCCAGTAGTATCTCCCAGACAGGAGGAGAGACCCAGTACTTC
cdr3_aa: CASSISQTGGETQYF

clone_size: .
v_call: TRBV27
d_call: TRBD1
cdr3_length: 17
j_call: TRBJ2-2
cdr3_nt: TGTGCCAGCAGTCCCCTTGGGACAGCAAAGAACACCGGGGAGCTGTTTTTT
cdr3_aa: CASSPLGTAKNTGELFF

clone_size: many
v_call: TRBV12-3/TRBV12-4
d_call: .
cdr3_length: 14
j_call: TRBJ2-7
cdr3_nt: TGTGCCAGCAGTCTGGGTAGGGAGGCCCACGAGCAGTACTTC
cdr3_aa: CASSLGREAHEQYF

clone_size: many
v_call: TRBV28
d_call: .
cdr3_length: 14
j_call: TRBJ2-7
cdr3_nt: TGTGCCAGCACCACGGAGGGGACTTACTACGAGCAGTACTTC
cdr3_aa: CASTTEGTYYEQYF

clone_size: few
v_call: TRBV12-3/TRBV12-4
d_call: .
cdr3_length: 16
j_call: TRBJ2-1
cdr3_nt: TGTGCCAGCAGTTACTCTCTAGCGCTTCTCCACAATGAGCAGTTCTTC
cdr3_aa: CASSYSLALLHNEQFF

clone_size: many
v_call: TRBV28
d_call: TRBD1
cdr3_length: 14
j_call: TRBJ1-6
cdr3_nt: TGTGCCAGCAGAACGGGACAGGGAGATTCACCCCTCCACTTT
cdr3_aa: CASRTGQGDSPLHF

clone_size: many
v_call: TRBV28
d_call: TRBD1
cdr3_length: 16
j_call: TRBJ1-6
cdr3_nt: TGTGCCAGCCCTACCCTTCCGGGACAGGGCATTTCACCCCTCCACTTT
cdr3_aa: CASPTLPGQGISPLHF

clone_size: many
v_call: TRBV12-3/TRBV12-4
d_call: TRBD1
cdr3_length: 21
j_call: TRBJ1-3
cdr3_nt: TGTGCCAGCAGACCTTGGCCGTGGGACAGGCTATTAAAGAGCTCTGGAAACACCATATATTTT
cdr3_aa: CASRPWPWDRLLKSSGNTIYF

clone_size: .
v_call: TRBV11-2
d_call: TRBD2
cdr3_length: 17
j_call: TRBJ2-2
cdr3_nt: TGTGCCAGCAGCTCCCCGGGGGGAGGAGCGAACACCGGGGAGCTGTTTTTT
cdr3_aa: CASSSPGGGANTGELFF

clone_size: many
v_call: TRBV20-1
d_call: .
cdr3_length: 14
j_call: TRBJ1-5
cdr3_nt: TGCAGTGCTAGTAGGCCAGGGAATGGTCAGCCCCAGCATTTT
cdr3_aa: CSASRPGNGQPQHF

clone_size: once
v_call: TRBV25-1
d_call: TRBD1
cdr3_length: 15
j_call: TRBJ2-5
cdr3_nt: TGTGCCAGCAGTGAATATGGGACAGCCCCGGAGACCCAGTACTTC
cdr3_aa: CASSEYGTAPETQYF

clone_size: .
v_call: TRBV5-1
d_call: .
cdr3_length: 15
j_call: TRBJ1-3
cdr3_nt: TGCGCCAGCAGCTTGGCAGGTCTCTCTGGAAACACCATATATTTT
cdr3_aa: CASSLAGLSGNTIYF

clone_size: many
v_call: TRBV28
d_call: TRBD1
cdr3_length: 14
j_call: TRBJ2-5
cdr3_nt: TGTGCCAGCAGTTGGACAGGGCGTATAGAGACCCAGTACTTC
cdr3_aa: CASSWTGRIETQYF

clone_size: many
v_call: TRBV7-9
d_call: TRBD2
cdr3_length: 16
j_call: TRBJ2-2
cdr3_nt: TGTGCCAGCAGTCAATCCGGGACTAAGAACACCGGGGAGCTGTTTTTT
cdr3_aa: CASSQSGTKNTGELFF

clone_size: .
v_call: TRBV4-2
d_call: .
cdr3_length: 15
j_call: TRBJ2-7
cdr3_nt: TGTGCCAGCAGCCAGCCGGGCACGGGCCTCAACGAGCAGTACTTC
cdr3_aa: CASSQPGTGLNEQYF

clone_size: many
v_call: TRBV20-1
d_call: TRBD2
cdr3_length: 16
j_call: TRBJ2-2
cdr3_nt: TGCAGTGCTAGAGACCGACTAGCGGGAGGGTCCGGGGAGCTGTTTTTT
cdr3_aa: CSARDRLAGGSGELFF

clone_size: many
v_call: TRBV28
d_call: TRBD2
cdr3_length: 12
j_call: TRBJ2-7
cdr3_nt: TGTGCCAGCAGCGAGCGGGAGAACGAGCAGTACTTC
cdr3_aa: CASSERENEQYF

clone_size: few
v_call: TRBV10-2
d_call: .
cdr3_length: 13
j_call: TRBJ2-2
cdr3_nt: TGCGCCAGCAGAATATGGGGGTCCGGGGAGCTGTTTTTT
cdr3_aa: CASRIWGSGELFF

clone_size: few
v_call: TRBV5-1
d_call: .
cdr3_length: 13
j_call: TRBJ2-7
cdr3_nt: TGCGCCAGCAGCTGGGATTATAGAATCGAGCAGTACTTC
cdr3_aa: CASSWDYRIEQYF

clone_size: .
v_call: TRBV3-1
d_call: .
cdr3_length: 13
j_call: TRBJ2-7
cdr3_nt: TGTGCCAGCAGCCAATCGGGATCCTACGAGCAGTACTTC
cdr3_aa: CASSQSGSYEQYF

clone_size: many
v_call: TRBV20-1
d_call: .
cdr3_length: 12
j_call: TRBJ2-5
cdr3_nt: TGCAGTGCTAGAGCTAGCCAAGAGACCCAGTACTTC
cdr3_aa: CSARASQETQYF

clone_size: many
v_call: TRBV28
d_call: TRBD1
cdr3_length: 17
j_call: TRBJ1-5
cdr3_nt: TGTGCCAGCAGTTTATCCCGCGGGACAGGGGGAAATCAGCCCCAGCATTTT
cdr3_aa: CASSLSRGTGGNQPQHF

clone_size: few
v_call: TRBV12-3/TRBV12-4
d_call: TRBD1
cdr3_length: 17
j_call: TRBJ1-3
cdr3_nt: TGTGCCAGCAGTTTCCCACCGACAGGGGGCGACGGAAACACCATATATTTT
cdr3_aa: CASSFPPTGGDGNTIYF

clone_size: many
v_call: TRBV12-3/TRBV12-4
d_call: .
cdr3_length: 15
j_call: TRBJ2-7
cdr3_nt: TGTGCCAGCAGTTTGGGTGTCCTGTGGGTCTACGAGCAGTACTTC
cdr3_aa: CASSLGVLWVYEQYF

clone_size: few
v_call: TRBV19
d_call: TRBD2
cdr3_length: 18
j_call: TRBJ2-7
cdr3_nt: TGTGCCAGTAGTACCAAAACATCCATGCGGGAGTTTAGTTACGAGCAGTACTTC
cdr3_aa: CASSTKTSMREFSYEQYF

clone_size: many
v_call: TRBV6-1
d_call: .
cdr3_length: 19
j_call: TRBJ1-3
cdr3_nt: TGTGCCAGCAGTGATCTGGGGGGACAAAGTCTCCACTCTGGAAACACCATATATTTT
cdr3_aa: CASSDLGGQSLHSGNTIYF

clone_size: many
v_call: TRBV28
d_call: .
cdr3_length: 15
j_call: TRBJ2-7
cdr3_nt: TGTGCCAGCAGGCGTAAGGGACGGAGTAAAGACGAGCAGTACTTC
cdr3_aa: CASRRKGRSKDEQYF

clone_size: .
v_call: TRBV20-1
d_call: .
cdr3_length: 14
j_call: TRBJ1-5
cdr3_nt: TGCAGTGTAATACCCACGGATCTCAATCAGCCCCAGCATTTT
cdr3_aa: CSVIPTDLNQPQHF

clone_size: .
v_call: TRBV4-1
d_call: .
cdr3_length: 14
j_call: TRBJ2-1
cdr3_nt: TGCGCCAGCAGCCAAGTTCGGCGAGGAAATGAGCAGTTCTTC
cdr3_aa: CASSQVRRGNEQFF

clone_size: few
v_call: TRBV19
d_call: TRBD2
cdr3_length: 14
j_call: TRBJ2-7
cdr3_nt: TGTGCCACCTCCAGGACTAGCGGGAGCCACGAGCAGTACTTC
cdr3_aa: CATSRTSGSHEQYF

clone_size: many
v_call: TRBV6-1
d_call: .
cdr3_length: 13
j_call: TRBJ1-2
cdr3_nt: TGTGCCAGCAGGGGCTCTTCGACACCAGGCTACACCTTC
cdr3_aa: CASRGSSTPGYTF

clone_size: many
v_call: TRBV20-1
d_call: .
cdr3_length: 14
j_call: TRBJ2-7
cdr3_nt: TGCAGTGCTAGAAGGGCAGGGGTAACCTACGAGCAGTACTTC
cdr3_aa: CSARRAGVTYEQYF

clone_size: many
v_call: TRBV18
d_call: .
cdr3_length: 14
j_call: TRBJ2-7
cdr3_nt: TGTGCCAGCTCAGCACCAGGGGAGATCTACGAGCAGTACTTC
cdr3_aa: CASSAPGEIYEQYF

clone_size: .
v_call: TRBV5-1
d_call: TRBD2
cdr3_length: 16
j_call: TRBJ2-5
cdr3_nt: TGCGCCAGCAGAGGACTAGCGGGAGGTATCCAAGAGACCCAGTACTTC
cdr3_aa: CASRGLAGGIQETQYF

clone_size: .
v_call: TRBV6-5
d_call: .
cdr3_length: 11
j_call: TRBJ2-1
cdr3_nt: TGTGCCAGCAGTTACGCCCATGAGCAGTTCTTC
cdr3_aa: CASSYAHEQFF

clone_size: many
v_call: TRBV12-3/TRBV12-4
d_call: .
cdr3_length: 13
j_call: TRBJ2-2
cdr3_nt: TGTGCCAGCACCGCAGGGGGGACCGGGGAGCTGTTTTTT
cdr3_aa: CASTAGGTGELFF

clone_size: .
v_call: TRBV2
d_call: TRBD2
cdr3_length: 16
j_call: TRBJ2-4
cdr3_nt: TGTGTCAGCAGTGAGGGGCGGGGGGGGGCCAAAAACATTCAGTACTTC
cdr3_aa: CVSSEGRGGAKNIQYF

clone_size: .
v_call: TRBV12-3/TRBV12-4
d_call: TRBD2
cdr3_length: 15
j_call: TRBJ2-7
cdr3_nt: TGTGCCAGCAGTATGGGGGGAGGGCCTTCCTACGAGCAGTACTTC
cdr3_aa: CASSMGGGPSYEQYF

clone_size: few
v_call: TRBV15
d_call: .
cdr3_length: 14
j_call: TRBJ2-2
cdr3_nt: TGTGCCACCAGCAGTGCCAGATGGACCGGGGAGCTGTTTTTT
cdr3_aa: CATSSARWTGELFF

clone_size: many
v_call: TRBV2
d_call: TRBD2
cdr3_length: 14
j_call: TRBJ2-5
cdr3_nt: TGTGCCAGCAGTGAAGGGACTAGCCCGAAGACCCAGTACTTC
cdr3_aa: CASSEGTSPKTQYF

clone_size: many
v_call: TRBV2
d_call: .
cdr3_length: 14
j_call: TRBJ2-7
cdr3_nt: TGTGCCAGCAGTGAAGCCTGGACAGCTAACGAGCAGTACTTC
cdr3_aa: CASSEAWTANEQYF